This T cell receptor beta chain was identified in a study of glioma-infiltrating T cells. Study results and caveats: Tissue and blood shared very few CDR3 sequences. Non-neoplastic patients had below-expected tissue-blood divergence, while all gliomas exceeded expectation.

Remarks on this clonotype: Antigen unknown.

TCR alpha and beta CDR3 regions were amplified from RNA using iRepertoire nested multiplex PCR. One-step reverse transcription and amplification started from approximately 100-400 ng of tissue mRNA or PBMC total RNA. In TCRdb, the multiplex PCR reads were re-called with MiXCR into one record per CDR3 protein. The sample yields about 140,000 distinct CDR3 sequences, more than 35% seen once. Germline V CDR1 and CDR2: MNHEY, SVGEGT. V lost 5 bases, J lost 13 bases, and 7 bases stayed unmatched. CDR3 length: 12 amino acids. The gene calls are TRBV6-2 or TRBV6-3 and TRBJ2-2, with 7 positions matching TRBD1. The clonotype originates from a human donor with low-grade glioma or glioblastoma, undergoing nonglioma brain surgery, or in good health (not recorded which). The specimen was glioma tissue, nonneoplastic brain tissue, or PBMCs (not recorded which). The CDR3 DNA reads TGTGCCAGCAGTCATCGGGACAGAGGGCTGTTTTTT. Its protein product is CASSHRDRGLFF.